Presented here are 31 T cell receptor beta chains from one specimen sequenced in a study of blood T cell repertoires in COVID-19. This table comes from immunoSEQ multiplex PCR, and its TCRdb copy is limited to in-frame clones, with some not included. The sample yields around 270,000 clones, more than 85% seen once. Sequencing was carried out using peripheral blood. These receptors were obtained from a man aged 40-55 years with acute or convalescent COVID-19.

This chain uses TRBV19 with TRBJ1-5; D ambiguous. CDR1 LNHDA and CDR2 SQIVND come from the germline V gene (reference sequence). Trimming pared 3 bases from V and 0 bases from J, leaving 9 bases between. The CDR3 length is 15 residues. CDR3 sequence: CASSIAAASNQPQHF. As DNA, the CDR3 is TGTGCCAGTAGTATTGCGGCAGCTAGCAATCAGCCCCAGCATTTT. Full variable domain (missing parts from reference TRBV19 and TRBJ1-5): DGGITQSPKYLFRKEGQNVTLSCEQNLNHDAMYWYRQDPGQGLRLIYYSQIVNDFQKGDIAEGYSVSREKKESFPLTVTSAQKNPTAFYLCASSIAAASNQPQHFGDGTRLSIL.

The rearrangement uses TRBV11-3 and TRBJ2-2; D is perhaps TRBD2 (6 bases). The CDR3 totals 16 residues. V shed 3 bases and J shed 4 bases, with 15 bases lying between them. CDR1 is SGHNT and CDR2 is YENEEA in the germline V gene. CDR3: CASSLSRGWSTGELFF. In nucleotides, the CDR3 is TGTGCCAGCAGCTTGAGTCGGGGGTGGAGCACCGGGGAGCTGTTTTTT. Looking up the rest from reference TRBV11-3 and TRBJ2-2 gives the full variable domain: EAGVVQSPRYKIIEKKQPVAFWCNPISGHNTLYWYLQNLGQGPELLIRYENEEAVDDSQLPKDRFSAERLKGVDSTLKIQPAELGDSAVYLCASSLSRGWSTGELFFGEGSRLTVL.

In its sample, this clone was seen a few times. The chain carries TRBV2 and TRBJ1-1; no firm D call. The CDR3 loop spans 14 amino acids. Deletions cut 7 bases from V and 3 bases from J, with 15 bases between. In germline, CDR1 is SNHLY, CDR2 FYNNEI. CDR3 in amino acids: CASTKTHADTEAFF. The CDR3 DNA sequence: TGTGCCAGCACCAAAACCCATGCGGACACTGAAGCTTTCTTT.

This clone was observed a handful of times. The chain is built from TRBV6-2 or TRBV6-3 and TRBJ1-1, with D unresolved. Germline V lookup: CDR1 MNHEY, CDR2 SVGEGT. V lost 2 bases and J 0 bases, leaving 10 bases between the germline ends. CDR3 length equals 15 residues. CDR3 in amino acids: CASSYIGSMNTEAFF. The CDR3 DNA sequence: TGTGCCAGCAGTTACATCGGGTCCATGAACACTGAAGCTTTCTTT.

V and J are TRBV30 and TRBJ1-1; TRBD1 might be the D (5 bases). Per the germline V gene, CDR1 is GTSNPN and CDR2 is SVGIG (reference sequence). V was cut by 2 bases and J by 1 base, with 23 bases left in between. CDR3 length: 18 amino acids. This CDR3 reads CAWSPRGGWGNRNTEAFF. CDR3 DNA: TGTGCCTGGAGTCCCCGGGGGGGGTGGGGAAATAGGAACACTGAAGCTTTCTTT.

The chain carries TRBV4-2 and TRBJ1-2; D is uncertain. Trimming took off 0 bases at V and 0 bases at J, with 8 bases between the two ends. Germline V lookup: CDR1 LGHNA, CDR2 YNFKEQ. The CDR3 is 15 residues long. For the CDR3, the DNA is TGTGCCAGCAGCCAAGATAGCAGATCTAACTATGGCTACACCTTC. Its protein product is CASSQDSRSNYGYTF.

This chain links TRBV20-1 with TRBJ1-1; no firm D call. Germline values: CDR1 DFQATT, CDR2 SNEGSKA (reference sequence). This CDR3 is 13 amino acids long. V dropped 3 bases and J dropped 1 base, with 9 bases sitting between them. CDR3 sequence (DNA): TGCAGTGCTAGTAGGCAGGCGAACACTGAAGCTTTCTTT. Its translation is CSASRQANTEAFF.

The CDR3 reads CASSPSQGGNTF. Written as DNA, the CDR3 is TGTGCCAGCTCACCGTCCCAGGGGGGCAACACCTTC. The chain combines TRBV18 with TRBJ1-2; 7 bases line up with TRBD1. The CDR3 sequence is 12 residues long. Germline CDR1 KGHSH, CDR2 LQKENI. With 3 bases clipped from V and 12 bases from J, the junction kept 7 bases outside the gene matches. The whole variable domain, filled in from reference TRBV18 and TRBJ1-2, reads NAGVMQNPRHLVRRRGQEARLRCSPMKGHSHVYWYRQLPEEGLKFMVYLQKENIIDESGMPKERFSAEFPKEGPSILRIQQVVRGDSAAYFCASSPSQGGNTFGSGTRLTVV.

V and J are TRBV5-8 and TRBJ2-7, with D perhaps matching TRBD2 (6 bases). The germline CDR1 and CDR2 sequences are SGHTS and YDEGEE. The CDR3 loop spans 16 amino acids. V was pared by 3 bases and J by 4 bases, with 20 bases between. This chain's CDR3 is CASSSDGGASGYEQYF. The CDR3 DNA reads TGTGCCAGCAGCTCCGATGGCGGGGCAAGTGGGTACGAGCAGTACTTC.

This chain links TRBV30 with TRBJ1-1, with D possibly matching TRBD1 (5 bases). Trimming shortened V by 5 bases and J by 0 bases, and 7 bases separated the two germline ends. Germline V CDR1 and CDR2: GTSNPN, SVGIG (reference sequence). The CDR3 is 12 residues long. The CDR3 loop is CAWDRLNTEAFF. The CDR3 DNA follows: TGTGCCTGGGACAGACTGAACACTGAAGCTTTCTTT. Looking up the rest from reference TRBV30 and TRBJ1-1 gives the full variable domain: SQTIHQWPATLVQPVGSPLSLECTVEGTSNPNLYWYRQAAGRGLQLLFYSVGIGQISSEVPQNLSASRPQDRQFILSSKKLLLSDSGFYLCAWDRLNTEAFFGQGTRLTVV.

This clone came up once. V gene TRBV3-1 (or the pseudogene TRBV3-2) combines with J gene TRBJ1-2, with D tentatively TRBD1 (5 bases). There are 13 residues in the CDR3. The V gene's germline CDR1 is LGHDT and CDR2 YNNKEL (reference sequence). Trimming took off 0 bases at V and 8 bases at J, with 10 bases between the two ends. CDR3 sequence (DNA): TGTGCCAGCAGCCAAGAGGGGCGAAACGGCTACACCTTC. It is translated as CASSQEGRNGYTF.

The V gene is TRBV7-2, the J gene TRBJ2-1, with D unclear. The CDR3 is 13 amino acids. Germline loops: CDR1 SGHTA, CDR2 FQGNSA. Trimming took 8 bases from V and 4 from J, leaving 12 bases between them. The CDR3 DNA follows: TGTGCCAGCTCAAGAAGAGAATACAATGAGCAGTTCTTC. It encodes CASSRREYNEQFF. The entire variable domain, with the rest obtained from reference TRBV7-2 and TRBJ2-1, is as follows: GAGVSQSPSNKVTEKGKDVELRCDPISGHTALYWYRQSLGQGLEFLIYFQGNSAPDKSGLPSDRFSAERTGGSVSTLTIQRTQQEDSAVYLCASSRREYNEQFFGPGTRLTVL.

This clone was observed once. This sequence joins TRBV21-1 and TRBJ2-7; the table's D call TRBD1 went unverified against the DNA. TRBV21-1 is termed a pseudogene. This CDR3 contains 16 residues. The CDR3 DNA sequence: TGTGCCAGCAGCAAAGAAAACGGACAGGGGGAGTACGAGCAGTACTTC. Translating gives CASSKENGQGEYEQYF.

The V gene is TRBV6-5, the J gene TRBJ2-7; D remains ambiguous. Trimming removed 5 bases from V and 0 bases from J, with 11 bases in between. The CDR3 runs 14 residues. Germline values: CDR1 MNHEY, CDR2 SVGAGI. The CDR3 nucleotides are TGTGCCAGCAGTCCCAACTGGGCCTCCTACGAGCAGTACTTC. Its protein is CASSPNWASYEQYF.

The V and J genes are TRBV2 and TRBJ2-1; 7 bases match TRBD2. With 1 base clipped from V and 13 bases from J, the junction kept 7 bases outside the gene matches. The CDR3 sequence is 13 residues long. Looked up from germline, CDR1 is SNHLY and CDR2 is FYNNEI. The CDR3, as DNA: TGTGCCAGCAGTGAAGTCCTAGCGGTGGCTCAGTTCTTC. It specifies CASSEVLAVAQFF.

CDR3 in DNA: TGTGCCAGCAGCCCCCGGACAGCCGATGGCTACACCTTC. This codes for CASSPRTADGYTF. The chain links TRBV3-1 (or the pseudogene TRBV3-2) to TRBJ1-2; weak D call: TRBD1 (6 bases). Germline V CDR1 and CDR2: LGHDT, YNNKEL (reference sequence). The CDR3 loop spans 13 amino acids. V was cut by 4 bases and J by 6 bases, with 12 bases left in between.

This clone has a single count. The genes are TRBV30 and TRBJ1-5; D gene ambiguous. Per germline, CDR1 GTSNPN and CDR2 SVGIG (reference sequence). Trimming took off 5 bases at V and 1 base at J, with 9 bases between the two ends. This CDR3 region has 13 residues. CDR3 residues: CAWAGKSNQPQHF. In DNA form, the CDR3 reads TGTGCCTGGGCGGGGAAAAGCAATCAGCCCCAGCATTTT.

This clone has more than one count but fewer than ten. V usage is TRBV11-3 and J usage is TRBJ2-2, with TRBD2 matching 7 bases. V trimming: 5 bases; J trimming: 4 bases; junction bases outside the gene matches: 10. The germline CDR1 and CDR2 sequences are SGHNT and YENEEA. The CDR3 is 16 residues long. The CDR3 is CASSRGWGGSTGELFF. The CDR3 nucleotides read TGTGCCAGCAGCCGTGGATGGGGGGGAAGCACCGGGGAGCTGTTTTTT.

The rearrangement joins TRBV10-2 to TRBJ1-5, with D unclear. V shed 2 bases and J shed 6 bases, with 11 bases lying between them. CDR1 is WSHSY and CDR2 is SAAADI in the germline V gene. The CDR3 loop spans 14 amino acids. CDR3: CASSEALGRQPQHF. CDR3 DNA: TGCGCCAGCAGTGAGGCCCTTGGGCGTCAGCCCCAGCATTTT.

The rearrangement uses TRBV24-1 and TRBJ2-3; 9 nucleotides agree with TRBD2. V lost 9 bases, J lost 11 bases, and 17 bases stayed unmatched. The CDR3 runs to 15 residues. The germline gives CDR1 KGHDR, CDR2 SFDVKD. Written as DNA, the CDR3 is TGTGCCACCGCCCCCCCAGCGGGGGGCATGATAGGGCAGTATTTT. This gives the protein CATAPPAGGMIGQYF.

This CDR3 is CARRVGNTIYF. The CDR3 coding sequence is TGTGCCCGCAGGGTTGGAAACACCATATATTTT. This chain links TRBV30 with TRBJ1-3; perhaps TRBD1 as D (5 bases). Germline CDR1 is GTSNPN and CDR2 is SVGIG (reference sequence). V gave up 8 bases and J gave up 3 bases, with 8 bases separating them. The CDR3 spans 11 residues.

The J gene is TRBJ1-2, the V gene TRBV6-5; TRBD1 matches at 9 bases. Germline lookup yields CDR1 MNHEY and CDR2 SVGAGI. Germline trimming cut 5 bases from V and 5 bases from J; bases unmatched to any gene: 9. The CDR3 sequence is 15 residues long. CDR3 sequence: CASSTLGTGIYGYTF. DNA for the CDR3: TGTGCCAGCAGTACGCTTGGGACAGGGATTTATGGCTACACCTTC.

This chain uses TRBV10-1 with TRBJ1-5; D is ambiguous. The CDR3 covers 13 residues. V lost 2 bases and J lost 5, with 7 bases in between. Germline-derived CDR1 and CDR2 are WNHNN and SYGVQD (reference sequence). In DNA form, the CDR3 reads TGCGCCAGCAGTGAGAACAGCTATCAGCCCCAGCATTTT. Its translation is CASSENSYQPQHF.

The genes are TRBV7-2 and TRBJ1-6; 8 bases line up with TRBD1. CDR3 size: 18 residues. Germline CDR1 is SGHTA and CDR2 is FQGNSA. V lost 6 bases, J lost 0 bases, and 10 bases stayed unmatched. This CDR3 is CASRSTDRAGSYNSPLHF. DNA of the CDR3: TGTGCCAGCAGATCAACGGACAGGGCGGGCTCCTATAATTCACCCCTCCACTTT.

The V gene is TRBV5-6, the J gene TRBJ2-1, with 8 positions matching TRBD2. V was clipped by 7 bases and J by 3 bases; unmatched bases: 6. Germline CDR1 is SGHDT and CDR2 is YYEEEE. The CDR3 is made up of 14 amino acids. CDR3 sequence (DNA): TGTGCCAGCCGGGGGCGGGGGGACTACAATGAGCAGTTCTTC. Protein product: CASRGRGDYNEQFF.

This chain connects TRBV19 to TRBJ1-5, with 8 bases matching TRBD1. Germline assignment: CDR1 LNHDA and CDR2 SQIVND (reference sequence). The CDR3 runs 15 residues. Unmatched junction bases numbered 8, after V lost 5 bases and J lost 5 bases. The CDR3 sequence is CASSPTGGVDQPQHF. DNA for the CDR3: TGTGCCAGTAGTCCCACAGGGGGTGTGGATCAGCCCCAGCATTTT.

This chain joins TRBV12-3 or TRBV12-4 and TRBJ1-3; no clear D. V was clipped by 6 bases and J by 9 bases, with 12 bases between them. The CDR3 runs 12 residues. The CDR3 DNA reads as TGTGCCAGCAGCTTATCCCGTAGCACCATATATTTT. This codes for CASSLSRSTIYF.

In the case of this clone: In the same sample, other DNA sequences code for this CDR3. This sequence joins TRBV29-1 and TRBJ1-2; TRBD1 matches at 8 bases. The germline V gene has CDR1 SQVTM and CDR2 ANQGSEA. This CDR3 has 14 residues. Germline trimming cut 2 bases from V and 4 bases from J; bases unmatched to any gene: 6. The CDR3 is CSVETGTGVYGYTF. The DNA for the CDR3 is TGCAGCGTTGAAACCGGGACAGGCGTCTATGGCTACACCTTC. Complete variable domain (other parts from reference TRBV29-1 and TRBJ1-2): SAVISQKPSRDICQRGTSLTIQCQVDSQVTMMFWYRQQPGQSLTLIATANQGSEATYESGFVIDKFPISRPNLTFSTLTVSNMSPEDSSIYLCSVETGTGVYGYTFGSGTRLTVV.

The gene calls are TRBV3-1 (or the pseudogene TRBV3-2) and TRBJ2-2; D is uncertain. The V and J ends lost 4 bases and 5 bases respectively, with 8 bases between them. The germline V gene has CDR1 LGHDT and CDR2 YNNKEL (reference sequence). The CDR3 consists of 13 residues. The CDR3 DNA reads as TGTGCCAGCAGCCGATTCAGGACCGGGGAGCTGTTTTTT. Translating gives CASSRFRTGELFF.

The chain employs TRBV12-3 or TRBV12-4 and TRBJ2-1, with D perhaps TRBD1 (5 bases). This CDR3 comprises 13 residues. V was pared by 4 bases and J by 6 bases, with 10 bases between. CDR3 in DNA: TGTGCCAGCAGTTCCGCCAGGGTCAATGAGCAGTTCTTC. Protein sequence: CASSSARVNEQFF.

V and J are TRBV5-1 and TRBJ2-1, with 10 bases identical to TRBD1. Germline V lookup: CDR1 SGHRS, CDR2 YFSETQ. This CDR3 is 17 amino acids long. V shed 0 bases and J 9 bases; nucleotides not matched to a gene: 12. CDR3 sequence reads: CASSLDGTGAITGEQFF. The CDR3 DNA follows: TGCGCCAGCAGCTTGGATGGGACAGGGGCCATTACGGGTGAGCAGTTCTTC.